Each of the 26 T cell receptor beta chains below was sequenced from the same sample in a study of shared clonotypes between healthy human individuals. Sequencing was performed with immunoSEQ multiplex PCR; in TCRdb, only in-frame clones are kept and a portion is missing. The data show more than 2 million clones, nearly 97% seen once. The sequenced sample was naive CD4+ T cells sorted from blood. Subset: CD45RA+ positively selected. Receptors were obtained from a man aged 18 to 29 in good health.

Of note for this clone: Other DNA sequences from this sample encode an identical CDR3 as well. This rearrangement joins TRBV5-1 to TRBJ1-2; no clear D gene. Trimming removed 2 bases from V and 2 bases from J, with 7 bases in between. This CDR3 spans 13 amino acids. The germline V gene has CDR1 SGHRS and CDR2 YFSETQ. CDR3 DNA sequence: TGCGCCAGCAGCTTTGACGGGAACTATGGCTACACCTTC. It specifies CASSFDGNYGYTF. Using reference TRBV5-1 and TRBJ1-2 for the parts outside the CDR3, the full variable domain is KAGVTQTPRYLIKTRGQQVTLSCSPISGHRSVSWYQQTPGQGLQFLFEYFSETQRNKGNFPGRFSGRQFSNSRSEMNVSTLELGDSALYLCASSFDGNYGYTFGSGTRLTVV.

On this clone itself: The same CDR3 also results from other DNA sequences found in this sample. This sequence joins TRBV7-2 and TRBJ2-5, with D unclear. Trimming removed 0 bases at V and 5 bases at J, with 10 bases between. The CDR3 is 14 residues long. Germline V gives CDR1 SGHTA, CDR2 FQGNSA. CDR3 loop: CASSLAGGLETQYF. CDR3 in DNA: TGTGCCAGCAGCTTAGCGGGTGGTTTGGAGACCCAGTACTTC.

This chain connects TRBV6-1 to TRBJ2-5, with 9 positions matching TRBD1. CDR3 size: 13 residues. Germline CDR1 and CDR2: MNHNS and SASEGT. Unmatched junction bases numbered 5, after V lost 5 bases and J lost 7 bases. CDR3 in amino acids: CASSPGTGTTQYF. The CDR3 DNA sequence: TGTGCCAGCAGTCCTGGGACAGGGACGACCCAGTACTTC.

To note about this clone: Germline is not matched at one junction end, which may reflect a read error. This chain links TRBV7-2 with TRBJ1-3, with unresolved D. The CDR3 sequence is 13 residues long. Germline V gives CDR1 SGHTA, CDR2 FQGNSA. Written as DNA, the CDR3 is TGTGCCAGCAGCGATCGAATGGGAACCACCATATATTTT. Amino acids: CASSDRMGTTIYF.

Here the CDR3 DNA reads TGCGCCAGCAGCATTGGGGTAGCGGTTAACCAAGAGACCCAGTACTTC. Its translation is CASSIGVAVNQETQYF. The rearrangement links TRBV5-1 to TRBJ2-5, with D perhaps matching TRBD2 (6 bases). Looked up from germline, CDR1 is SGHRS and CDR2 is YFSETQ. Deletions cut 4 bases from V and 0 bases from J, with 16 bases between. CDR3 length: 16 amino acids.

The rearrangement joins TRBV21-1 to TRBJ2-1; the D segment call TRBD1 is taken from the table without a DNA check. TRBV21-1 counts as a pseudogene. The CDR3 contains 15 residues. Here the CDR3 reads CASSIGQGNYNEQFF. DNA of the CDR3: TGTGCCAGCAGCATTGGACAGGGGAACTACAATGAGCAGTTCTTC.

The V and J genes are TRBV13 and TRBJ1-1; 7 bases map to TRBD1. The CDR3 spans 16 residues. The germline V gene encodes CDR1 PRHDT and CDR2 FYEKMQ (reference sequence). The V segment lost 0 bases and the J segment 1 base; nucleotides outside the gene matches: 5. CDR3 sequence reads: CASSLGDRISNTEAFF. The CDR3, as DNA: TGTGCCAGCAGCTTAGGGGACAGGATTTCGAACACTGAAGCTTTCTTT.

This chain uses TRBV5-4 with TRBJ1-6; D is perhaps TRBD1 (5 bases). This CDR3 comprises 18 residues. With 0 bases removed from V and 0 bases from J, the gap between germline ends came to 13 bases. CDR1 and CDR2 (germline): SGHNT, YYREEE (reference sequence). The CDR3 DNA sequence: TGTGCCAGCAGCTTGGCTCAGGGTAAGGGCTCCTATAATTCACCCCTCCACTTT. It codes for CASSLAQGKGSYNSPLHF.

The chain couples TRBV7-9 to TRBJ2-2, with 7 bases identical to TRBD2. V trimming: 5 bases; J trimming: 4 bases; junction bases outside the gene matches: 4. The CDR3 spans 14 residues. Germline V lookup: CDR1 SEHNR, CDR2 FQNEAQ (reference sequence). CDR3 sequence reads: CASSHLAATGELFF. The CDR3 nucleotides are TGTGCCAGCAGCCACCTAGCGGCCACCGGGGAGCTGTTTTTT. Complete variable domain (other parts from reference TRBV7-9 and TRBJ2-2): DTGVSQNPRHKITKRGQNVTFRCDPISEHNRLYWYRQTLGQGPEFLTYFQNEAQLEKSRLLSDRFSAERPKGSFSTLEIQRTEQGDSAMYLCASSHLAATGELFFGEGSRLTVL.

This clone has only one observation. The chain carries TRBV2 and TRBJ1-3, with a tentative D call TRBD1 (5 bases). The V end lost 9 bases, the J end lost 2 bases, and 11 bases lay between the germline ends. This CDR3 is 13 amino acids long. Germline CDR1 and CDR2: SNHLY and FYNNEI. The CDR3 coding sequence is TGTGCCAGTCCAGGGCCCCCTGGAAACACCATATATTTT. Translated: CASPGPPGNTIYF.

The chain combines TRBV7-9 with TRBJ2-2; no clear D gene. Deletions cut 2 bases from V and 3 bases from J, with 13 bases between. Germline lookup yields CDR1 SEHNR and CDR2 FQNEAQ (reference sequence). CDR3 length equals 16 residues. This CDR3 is CASSLFSGTYTGELFF. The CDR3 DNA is TGTGCCAGCAGCTTATTTTCCGGAACGTACACCGGGGAGCTGTTTTTT.

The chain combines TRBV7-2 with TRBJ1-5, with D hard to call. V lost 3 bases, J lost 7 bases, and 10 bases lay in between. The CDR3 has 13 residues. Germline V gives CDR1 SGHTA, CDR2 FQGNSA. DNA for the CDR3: TGTGCCAGCAGCTTTGACTTGGAGCAGCCCCAGCATTTT. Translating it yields CASSFDLEQPQHF.

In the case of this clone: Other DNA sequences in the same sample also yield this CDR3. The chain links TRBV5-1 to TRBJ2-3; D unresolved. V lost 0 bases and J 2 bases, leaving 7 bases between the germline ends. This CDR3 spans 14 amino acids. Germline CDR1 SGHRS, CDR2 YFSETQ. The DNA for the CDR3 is TGCGCCAGCAGCTTGGGAGGCCCCACAGATACGCAGTATTTT. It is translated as CASSLGGPTDTQYF.

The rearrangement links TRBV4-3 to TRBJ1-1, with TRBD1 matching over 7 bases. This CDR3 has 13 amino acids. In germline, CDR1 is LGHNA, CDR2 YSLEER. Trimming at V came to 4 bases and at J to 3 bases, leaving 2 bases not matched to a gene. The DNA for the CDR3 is TGCGCCAGCAGCCGACAGGGTTACACTGAAGCTTTCTTT. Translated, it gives CASSRQGYTEAFF.

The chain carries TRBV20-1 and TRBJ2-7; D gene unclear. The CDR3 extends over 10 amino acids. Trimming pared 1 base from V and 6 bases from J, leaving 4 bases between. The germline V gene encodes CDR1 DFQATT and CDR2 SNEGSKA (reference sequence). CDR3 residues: CSARAGEQYF. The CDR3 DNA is TGCAGTGCTAGAGCGGGCGAGCAGTACTTC.

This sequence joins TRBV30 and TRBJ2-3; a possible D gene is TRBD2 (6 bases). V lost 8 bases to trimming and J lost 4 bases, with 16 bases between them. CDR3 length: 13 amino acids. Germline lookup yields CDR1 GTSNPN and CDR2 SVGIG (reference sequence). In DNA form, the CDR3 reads TGTGCCGGGGCCCGGGGGTGGGCAGATACGCAGTATTTT. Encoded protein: CAGARGWADTQYF.

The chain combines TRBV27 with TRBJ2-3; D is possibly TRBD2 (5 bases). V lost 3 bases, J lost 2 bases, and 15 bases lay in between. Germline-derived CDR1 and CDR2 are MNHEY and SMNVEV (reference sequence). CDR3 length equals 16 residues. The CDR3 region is CASSFSTRSPTDTQYF. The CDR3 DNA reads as TGTGCCAGCAGTTTTTCTACTAGATCCCCCACAGATACGCAGTATTTT.

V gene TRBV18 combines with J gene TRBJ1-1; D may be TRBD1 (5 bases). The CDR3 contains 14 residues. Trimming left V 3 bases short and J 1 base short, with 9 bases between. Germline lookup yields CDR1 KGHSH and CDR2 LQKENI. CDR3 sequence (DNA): TGTGCCAGCTCACCGGACACCCAGAACACTGAAGCTTTCTTT. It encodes CASSPDTQNTEAFF.

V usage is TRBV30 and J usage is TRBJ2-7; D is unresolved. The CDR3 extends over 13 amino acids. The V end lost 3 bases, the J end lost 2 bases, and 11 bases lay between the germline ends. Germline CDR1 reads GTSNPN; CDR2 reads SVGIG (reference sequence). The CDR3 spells CAWRARGAYEQYF. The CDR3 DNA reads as TGTGCCTGGAGGGCACGTGGGGCCTACGAGCAGTACTTC.

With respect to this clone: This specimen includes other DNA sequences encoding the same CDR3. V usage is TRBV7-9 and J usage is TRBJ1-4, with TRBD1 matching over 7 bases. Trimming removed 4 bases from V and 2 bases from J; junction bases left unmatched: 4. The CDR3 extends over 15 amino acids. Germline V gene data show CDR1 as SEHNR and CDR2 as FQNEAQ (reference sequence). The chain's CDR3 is CASSSTGNTNEKLFF. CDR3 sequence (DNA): TGTGCCAGCAGCTCGACAGGGAATACTAATGAAAAACTGTTTTTT.

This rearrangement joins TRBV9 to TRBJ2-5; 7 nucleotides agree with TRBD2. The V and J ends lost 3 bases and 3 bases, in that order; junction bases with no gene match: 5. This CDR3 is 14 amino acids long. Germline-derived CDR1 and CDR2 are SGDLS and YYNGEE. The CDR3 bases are TGTGCCAGCAGCGCTACTAGCGTCGAAGAGACCCAGTACTTC. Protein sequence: CASSATSVEETQYF.

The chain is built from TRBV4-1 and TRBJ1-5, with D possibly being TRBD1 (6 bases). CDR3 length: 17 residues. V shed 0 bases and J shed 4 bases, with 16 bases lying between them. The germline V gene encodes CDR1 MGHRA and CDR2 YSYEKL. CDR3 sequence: CASSQDLGQRLNQPQHF. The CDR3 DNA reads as TGCGCCAGCAGCCAAGATCTAGGACAGAGACTAAATCAGCCCCAGCATTTT.

This CDR3 reads CAISEAGAIEQYF. Written as DNA, the CDR3 is TGTGCCATCAGTGAGGCGGGAGCGATCGAGCAGTACTTC. This chain joins TRBV10-3 and TRBJ2-7, with 7 positions matching TRBD2. CDR1 is ENHRY and CDR2 is SYGVKD in the germline V gene. The V gene end was trimmed by 2 bases and the J gene end by 6 bases; junction bases not matched to a gene: 4. The CDR3 covers 13 residues.

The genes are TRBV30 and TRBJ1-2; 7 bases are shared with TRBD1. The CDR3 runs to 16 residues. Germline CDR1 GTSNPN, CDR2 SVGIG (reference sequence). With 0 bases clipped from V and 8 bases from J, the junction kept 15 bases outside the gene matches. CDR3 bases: TGTGCCTGGAGTGTACGTCGACAGGGAGGCCCCAAAGGCTACACCTTC. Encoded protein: CAWSVRRQGGPKGYTF.

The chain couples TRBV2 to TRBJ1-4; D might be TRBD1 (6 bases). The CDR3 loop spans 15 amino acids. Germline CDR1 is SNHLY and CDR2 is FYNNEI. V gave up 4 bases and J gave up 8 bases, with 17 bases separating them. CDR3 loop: CASSVKPGTSEKLFF. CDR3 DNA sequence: TGTGCCAGCAGTGTCAAGCCGGGGACAAGCGAAAAACTGTTTTTT.

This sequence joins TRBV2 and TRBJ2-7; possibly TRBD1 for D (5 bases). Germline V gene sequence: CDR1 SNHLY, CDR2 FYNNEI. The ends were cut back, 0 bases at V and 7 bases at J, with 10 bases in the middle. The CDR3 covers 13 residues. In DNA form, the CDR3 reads TGTGCCAGCAGTGAAGCTTCAGGGTGGGAGCAGTACTTC. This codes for CASSEASGWEQYF.